This TCR beta chain was sequenced for a study of T cells in Graves' hyperthyroidism and ophthalmopathy. TCR beta CDR3 regions were amplified from RNA transcripts. The HTBI primer set was used in a first-round RT-PCR of the TCR CDR3. TCRdb passed the multiplex PCR reads through MiXCR, listing each CDR3 protein once. The sample has around 300,000 distinct CDR3 sequences, 12% to 15% seen once; the top ten hold under 8%. This clonotype has more than one count but fewer than ten. V gave up 8 bases and J gave up 5 bases; unmatched junction bases: 13. The germline V gene has CDR1 ENHRY and CDR2 SYGVKD. There are 15 residues in the CDR3.

The TCR sequence derives from a woman between 40 and 55 years old with Graves' hyperthyroidism. The sample comprised blood. This chain uses TRBV10-3 with TRBJ2-5; the match to TRBD2 covers 8 bases. The CDR3 sequence: CAIGIAGILGETQYF. The CDR3 DNA is TGTGCCATCGGTATAGCGGGAATCTTAGGGGAGACCCAGTACTTC.